Listed below are T cell receptor beta chains from one sample, sequenced in a study of cytomegalovirus exposure and HLA in healthy donors. TCRdb's table, derived via immunoSEQ multiplex PCR, lists solely in-frame clones and lacks some. The sample yields under 200,000 clones, roughly nine tenths seen once. The source material was PBMCs. The receptors derive from a woman aged 25 to 39 in good health and CMV-seronegative. CDR3s include the opening cysteine and the closing phenylalanine or tryptophan. D genes are given only for firm matches. Size values are once, few and many counts, or a class for expanded clones, and some rows have none.

CASSYSKRVDTQYF | TGTGCCAGCAGTTACTCGAAGAGGGTAGATACGCAGTATTTT | TRBJ2-3 | . | TRBV6-5 | .
CASSFGSGGALIKTQYF | TGTGCCAGCAGCTTTGGTAGCGGGGGGGCCTTGATTAAGACCCAGTACTTC | TRBJ2-5 | . | TRBV7-9 | TRBD2
CASSKWPIAGTGNYNYGYTF | TGTGCCAGCAGCAAATGGCCCATCGCCGGGACAGGGAATTATAACTATGGCTACACCTTC | TRBJ1-2 | once | TRBV21-1 | .
CASSETNAGIDSYEQYF | TGTGCCAGCAGTGAGACTAATGCCGGGATTGACTCCTACGAGCAGTACTTC | TRBJ2-7 | few | TRBV6-1 | .
CASSSLQGGKLFF | TGTGCCAGCAGCTCATTACAGGGAGGAAAACTGTTTTTT | TRBJ1-4 | . | TRBV5-4 | .
CASSYGDRDYGYTF | TGTGCCAGCAGTTACGGGGATCGCGACTATGGCTACACCTTC | TRBJ1-2 | . | TRBV6-5 | .
CASISGGATNEKLFF | TGTGCCAGTATATCGGGGGGGGCAACTAATGAAAAACTGTTTTTT | TRBJ1-4 | . | TRBV2 | .
CSAHYNEQFF | TGCAGTGCCCATTACAATGAGCAGTTCTTC | TRBJ2-1 | once | TRBV20-1 | .
CASSELLAALNGDEQFF | TGTGCCAGCAGTGAATTGCTGGCGGCCCTCAATGGGGATGAGCAGTTCTTC | TRBJ2-1 | . | TRBV2 | .
CASIPGQGNNQPQHF | TGTGCCAGTATCCCGGGACAGGGGAACAATCAGCCCCAGCATTTT | TRBJ1-5 | . | TRBV19 | TRBD1
CASSVFPGQETQYF | TGTGCCAGCAGCGTATTTCCAGGGCAAGAGACCCAGTACTTC | TRBJ2-5 | . | TRBV9 | .
CASSLSSRGDSPLHF | TGCGCCAGCAGCTTGAGCAGTAGGGGCGATTCACCCCTCCACTTT | TRBJ1-6 | . | TRBV5-1 | .